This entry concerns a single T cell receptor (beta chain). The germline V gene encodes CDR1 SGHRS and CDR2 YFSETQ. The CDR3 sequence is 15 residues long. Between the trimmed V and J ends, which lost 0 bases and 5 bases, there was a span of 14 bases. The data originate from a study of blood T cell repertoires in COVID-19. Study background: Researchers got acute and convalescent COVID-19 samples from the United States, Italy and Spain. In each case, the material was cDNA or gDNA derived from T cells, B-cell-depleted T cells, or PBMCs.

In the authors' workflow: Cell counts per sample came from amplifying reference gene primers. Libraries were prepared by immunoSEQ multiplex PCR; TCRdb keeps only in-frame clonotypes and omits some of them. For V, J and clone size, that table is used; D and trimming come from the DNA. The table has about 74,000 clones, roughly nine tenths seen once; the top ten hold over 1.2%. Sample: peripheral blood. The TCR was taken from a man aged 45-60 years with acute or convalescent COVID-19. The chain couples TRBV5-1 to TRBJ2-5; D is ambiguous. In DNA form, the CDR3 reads TGCGCCAGCAGCTTGGCCACCATTAGCAAGGAGACCCAGTACTTC. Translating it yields CASSLATISKETQYF.